The subject of this entry is one T cell receptor (beta chain). Germline V gene sequence: CDR1 SGHTA, CDR2 FQGTGA. The V gene lost 4 bases and the J gene lost 1 base, with 11 bases spanning the gap. The CDR3 covers 16 residues. The data were taken from a study of blood T cell repertoires in COVID-19. Under the authors' procedure: Estimated nucleated cell counts came from reference gene primer amplification. Libraries were prepared by immunoSEQ multiplex PCR; TCRdb keeps only in-frame clonotypes and omits some of them. Clone size and the V and J calls come from that table; the DNA yielded D and trimming. Of about 150,000 clones in the sample, around 87% are singletons; the top ten hold about 4.6%.

The genes are TRBV7-3 and TRBJ2-6, with no clear D. The sequenced sample consisted of peripheral blood. This receptor was identified in a woman aged 55 to 70 with active or convalescent COVID-19. This CDR3 is CASSWAPKSGANVLTF. Written as DNA, the CDR3 is TGTGCCAGCAGCTGGGCCCCAAAGTCTGGGGCCAACGTCCTGACTTTC.